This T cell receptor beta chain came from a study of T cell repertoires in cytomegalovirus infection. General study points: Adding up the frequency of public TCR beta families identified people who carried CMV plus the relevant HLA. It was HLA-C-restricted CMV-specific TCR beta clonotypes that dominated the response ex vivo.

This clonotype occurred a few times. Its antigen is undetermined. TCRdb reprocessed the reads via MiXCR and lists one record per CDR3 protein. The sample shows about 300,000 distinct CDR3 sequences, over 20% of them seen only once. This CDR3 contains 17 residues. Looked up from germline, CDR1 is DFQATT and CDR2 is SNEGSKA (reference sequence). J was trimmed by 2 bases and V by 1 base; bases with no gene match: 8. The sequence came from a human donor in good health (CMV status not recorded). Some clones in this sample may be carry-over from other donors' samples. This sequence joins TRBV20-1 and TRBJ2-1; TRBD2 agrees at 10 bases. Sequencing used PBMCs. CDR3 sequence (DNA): TGCAGTGCTAGAGCTAGCGGGAGAGGTGGGACCTACAATGAGCAGTTCTTC. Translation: CSARASGRGGTYNEQFF.